The clone carrying this T cell receptor (beta chain) is judged medium-sized (0.01 to 0.1%). Rearranged V-D-J TRB sequences were amplified with a mixed TRB-A/B primer pool. TCRdb used MiXCR to reprocess the multiplex PCR reads, holding one entry per CDR3 protein. The table has approximately 2,300 distinct CDR3 sequences, more than 25% seen once. Amplification of TCR beta used genomic DNA extracted from peripheral blood. CDR1 and CDR2 from the germline V gene are LNHNV and YYDKDF (reference sequence). V was clipped by 3 bases and J by 3 bases; unmatched bases: 3. The CDR3 sequence is 15 residues long. These data come from a study of T cell repertoires in aging, cancer and after chemotherapy.

V usage is TRBV15 and J usage is TRBJ2-2, with 8 bases lining up with TRBD1. The sequenced sample was blood. The TCR originated in a human donor with a solid tumor. CDR3 amino acids: CATSRVQGDTGELFF. In DNA, the CDR3 is TGTGCCACCAGCAGGGTACAGGGGGACACCGGGGAGCTGTTTTTT.